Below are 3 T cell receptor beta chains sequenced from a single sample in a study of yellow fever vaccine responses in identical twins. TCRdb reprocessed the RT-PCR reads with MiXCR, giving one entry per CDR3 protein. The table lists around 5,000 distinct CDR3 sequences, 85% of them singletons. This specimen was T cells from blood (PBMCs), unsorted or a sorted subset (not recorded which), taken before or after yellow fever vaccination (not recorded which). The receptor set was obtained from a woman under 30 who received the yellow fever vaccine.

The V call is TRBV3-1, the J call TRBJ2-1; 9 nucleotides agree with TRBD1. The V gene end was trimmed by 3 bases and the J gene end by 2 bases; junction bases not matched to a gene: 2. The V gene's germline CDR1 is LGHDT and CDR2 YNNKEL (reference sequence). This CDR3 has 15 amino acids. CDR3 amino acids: CASSHGDRAYNEQFF. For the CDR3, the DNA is TGTGCCAGCAGCCACGGGGACAGGGCCTACAATGAGCAGTTCTTC.

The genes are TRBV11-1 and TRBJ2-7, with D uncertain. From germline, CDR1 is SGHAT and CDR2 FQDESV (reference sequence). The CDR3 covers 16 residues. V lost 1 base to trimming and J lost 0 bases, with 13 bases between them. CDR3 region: CASSLDYDRPSYEQYF. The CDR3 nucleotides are TGTGCCAGCAGCTTAGATTATGACCGGCCCTCCTACGAGCAGTACTTC.

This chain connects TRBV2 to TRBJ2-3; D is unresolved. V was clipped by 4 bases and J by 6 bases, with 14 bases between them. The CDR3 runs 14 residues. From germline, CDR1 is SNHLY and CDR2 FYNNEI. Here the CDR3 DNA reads TGTGCCAGCAGTGGAAGGGCTCCTGGGGATACGCAGTATTTT. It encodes CASSGRAPGDTQYF. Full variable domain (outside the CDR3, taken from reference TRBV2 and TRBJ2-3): EPEVTQTPSHQVTQMGQEVILRCVPISNHLYFYWYRQILGQKVEFLVSFYNNEISEKSEIFDDQFSVERPDGSNFTLKIRSTKLEDSAMYFCASSGRAPGDTQYFGPGTRLTVL.